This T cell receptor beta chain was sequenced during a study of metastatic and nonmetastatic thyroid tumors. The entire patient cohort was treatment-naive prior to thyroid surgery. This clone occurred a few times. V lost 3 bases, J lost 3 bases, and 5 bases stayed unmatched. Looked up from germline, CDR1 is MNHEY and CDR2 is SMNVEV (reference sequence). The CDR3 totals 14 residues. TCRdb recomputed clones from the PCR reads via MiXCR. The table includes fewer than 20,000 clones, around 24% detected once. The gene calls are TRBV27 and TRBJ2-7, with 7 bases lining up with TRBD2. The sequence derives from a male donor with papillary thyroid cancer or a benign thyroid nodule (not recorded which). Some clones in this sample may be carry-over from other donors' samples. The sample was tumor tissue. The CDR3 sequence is CASSFGGVGYEQYF. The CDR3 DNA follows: TGTGCCAGCAGTTTTGGGGGGGTAGGCTACGAGCAGTACTTC.